The 18 T cell receptor beta chains presented below share a single source sample, sequenced in a study of cytomegalovirus exposure and HLA in healthy donors. With 60 Vbeta and 13 Jbeta primers, the PCR was carried out. Libraries were prepared by immunoSEQ multiplex PCR; TCRdb keeps only in-frame clonotypes and omits some of them. The table records about 36,000 clones, roughly 69% of them present only once. Sequenced input: PBMCs. These receptors originate from a man in his thirties or forties in good health and CMV-seronegative.

The chain couples TRBV7-2 to TRBJ2-1; D is unresolved. CDR1 SGHTA and CDR2 FQGNSA come from the germline V gene. CDR3 length: 16 residues. V dropped 2 bases and J dropped 4 bases, with 15 bases sitting between them. The CDR3 loop is CASSLWLRDIYNEQFF. In DNA, the CDR3 is TGTGCCAGCAGCTTATGGTTACGAGATATTTACAATGAGCAGTTCTTC.

The V call is TRBV28, the J call TRBJ1-5; the D is unclear. CDR1 MDHEN and CDR2 SYDVKM come from the germline V gene. The CDR3 sequence is 13 residues long. V was shortened by 6 bases and J by 11 bases, with 17 bases between the two germline ends. The CDR3 DNA sequence: TGTGCCAGCAGCCCCGATAGACATCCTGCCCAGCATTTT. Protein: CASSPDRHPAQHF. The complete variable domain, with remaining parts taken from reference TRBV28 and TRBJ1-5, reads DVKVTQSSRYLVKRTGEKVFLECVQDMDHENMFWYRQDPGLGLRLIYFSYDVKMKEKGDIPEGYSVSREKKERFSLILESASTNQTSMYLCASSPDRHPAQHFGDGTRLSIL.

The chain combines TRBV5-1 with TRBJ2-1, with D unresolved. This CDR3 spans 20 amino acids. Germline V gene sequence: CDR1 SGHRS, CDR2 YFSETQ. Trimming pared 0 bases from V and 1 base from J, leaving 23 bases between. The DNA for the CDR3 is TGCGCCAGCAGCTTGGAGCCGCTAGACGCTCACGCTTTATCCTACAATGAGCAGTTCTTC. Its protein is CASSLEPLDAHALSYNEQFF.

The V call is TRBV14, the J call TRBJ2-5, with D possibly being TRBD1 (5 bases). V gave up 0 bases and J gave up 7 bases, with 15 bases separating them. Germline V gene sequence: CDR1 SGHDN, CDR2 FVKESK. The CDR3 runs to 15 residues. The chain's CDR3 is CASSQDTQGSVTQYF. In DNA, the CDR3 is TGTGCCAGCAGCCAAGATACCCAGGGATCCGTGACCCAGTACTTC.

The V and J genes are TRBV2 and TRBJ1-2; D is perhaps TRBD1 (5 bases). Germline CDR1 SNHLY, CDR2 FYNNEI. V was shortened by 11 bases and J by 2 bases, with 18 bases between the two germline ends. This CDR3 spans 14 amino acids. CDR3 residues: CAGGFLKGNYGYTF. CDR3 bases: TGTGCCGGGGGGTTTCTAAAGGGGAACTATGGCTACACCTTC.

This clone was counted a few times. This sample also contains other DNA sequences that code for the same CDR3. The V and J genes are TRBV7-2 and TRBJ2-1; 8 nucleotides align to TRBD2. This CDR3 comprises 16 residues. Germline assignment: CDR1 SGHTA and CDR2 FQGNSA. V trimming: 5 bases; J trimming: 0 bases; junction bases outside the gene matches: 6. In DNA, the CDR3 is TGTGCCAGCAGCCTAGGCAGCGGGAGCTCCTACAATGAGCAGTTCTTC. Translating it yields CASSLGSGSSYNEQFF.

DNA of the CDR3: TGTGCCTGGCGTCACGGGGGGTGGGGCCCTGAAGCTTTCTTT. Amino acids: CAWRHGGWGPEAFF. The chain is built from TRBV30 and TRBJ1-1, with a weak D call TRBD1 (5 bases). Between the trimmed V and J ends, which lost 5 bases and 6 bases, there was a span of 19 bases. Germline CDR1 is GTSNPN and CDR2 is SVGIG (reference sequence). This CDR3 spans 14 amino acids.

The rearrangement uses TRBV4-2 and TRBJ2-7; 7 bases line up with TRBD2. Unmatched junction bases numbered 15, after V lost 4 bases and J lost 3 bases. Germline CDR1 and CDR2: LGHNA and YNFKEQ. The CDR3 runs to 17 residues. CDR3 nucleotide sequence: TGTGCCAGCAGCCGATCGGCTAGCGGCAGCTCAAGCTACGAGCAGTACTTC. Its translation: CASSRSASGSSSYEQYF.

The V and J genes are TRBV13 and TRBJ2-5; 12 bases agree with TRBD2. Germline CDR1 is PRHDT and CDR2 is FYEKMQ (reference sequence). This CDR3 comprises 14 residues. The V gene end was trimmed by 5 bases and the J gene end by 5 bases; junction bases not matched to a gene: 3. CDR3 sequence: CASSTTSGGETQYF. DNA for the CDR3: TGTGCCAGCAGCACGACTAGCGGGGGCGAGACCCAGTACTTC.

V and J are TRBV29-1 and TRBJ1-4; D not certain. CDR1 and CDR2 (germline): SQVTM, ANQGSEA. This CDR3 has 12 residues. Trimming took off 1 base at V and 4 bases at J, with 4 bases between the two ends. CDR3 residues: CSVEGLNEKLFF. CDR3 DNA sequence: TGCAGCGTTGAAGGGCTTAATGAAAAACTGTTTTTT.

This chain uses TRBV29-1 with TRBJ2-3; D might be TRBD2 (6 bases). The germline gives CDR1 SQVTM, CDR2 ANQGSEA. V dropped 4 bases and J dropped 2 bases, with 13 bases sitting between them. The CDR3 covers 14 residues. CDR3 bases: TGCAGCGTTGTTAGCCAGCGGGCCACAGATACGCAGTATTTT. This sequence encodes CSVVSQRATDTQYF.

J is TRBJ1-1 and V is TRBV4-2; tentative D call: TRBD1 (5 bases). Germline V gene lookup returns CDR1 LGHNA and CDR2 YNFKEQ. Trimming shortened V by 0 bases and J by 0 bases, and 14 bases separated the two germline ends. The CDR3 contains 17 residues. The CDR3 DNA follows: TGTGCCAGCAGCCAAGATCGAGACAGAGCTCTGAACACTGAAGCTTTCTTT. Translating it yields CASSQDRDRALNTEAFF.

The chain combines TRBV5-1 with TRBJ2-7; 9 bases map to TRBD1. V shed 4 bases and J 4 bases; nucleotides not matched to a gene: 6. Per the germline V gene, CDR1 is SGHRS and CDR2 is YFSETQ. The CDR3 totals 14 residues. The CDR3 spells CASSVGTGYYEQYF. As DNA, the CDR3 is TGCGCCAGCAGCGTCGGGACAGGGTATTACGAGCAGTACTTC.

This sequence joins TRBV7-9 and TRBJ2-4; 8 bases line up with TRBD2. The germline V gene has CDR1 SEHNR and CDR2 FQNEAQ (reference sequence). The CDR3 runs 14 residues. The junction had 9 bases not matched to a gene; V was cut back by 6 bases and J by 8 bases. The CDR3 sequence: CASSHQDGRDIQYF. CDR3 bases: TGTGCCAGCAGTCACCAGGACGGGAGGGACATTCAGTACTTC.

The gene calls are TRBV7-9 and TRBJ1-3; D is undetermined. Trimming stripped 4 bases from V and 4 bases from J, with 8 bases between. The V gene's germline CDR1 is SEHNR and CDR2 FQNEAQ (reference sequence). This CDR3 has 13 residues. In DNA form, the CDR3 reads TGTGCCAGCAGCTCCATACTCGGAAACACCATATATTTT. Translated: CASSSILGNTIYF.

The chain links TRBV13 to TRBJ2-7, with 10 bases matching TRBD1. This CDR3 contains 15 residues. The junction had 11 bases not matched to a gene; V was cut back by 5 bases and J by 7 bases. In germline, CDR1 is PRHDT, CDR2 FYEKMQ (reference sequence). CDR3 protein: CASSPRRQGALEQYF. CDR3 nucleotides: TGTGCCAGCAGCCCGAGGAGACAGGGGGCGCTTGAGCAGTACTTC.

This clone was detected a few times. This sequence joins TRBV10-3 and TRBJ2-1, with D perhaps matching TRBD2 (5 bases). CDR1 is ENHRY, CDR2 SYGVKD, per germline. This CDR3 region has 14 residues. The ends were cut back, 4 bases at V and 7 bases at J, with 14 bases in the middle. The CDR3 nucleotides read TGTGCCATCAGTGTTTTTAGCGTGGAAAATGAGCAGTTCTTC. Its protein product is CAISVFSVENEQFF.

The chain recombines TRBV7-8 with TRBJ2-5; 7 bases agree with TRBD1. The CDR3 runs to 16 residues. V was pared by 7 bases and J by 5 bases, with 16 bases of the junction left unmatched. The germline V gene has CDR1 SGHVS and CDR2 FQNEAQ. Here the CDR3 reads CASTSPRQGGKETQYF. CDR3 nucleotide sequence: TGTGCCAGCACTTCGCCTCGACAGGGCGGAAAGGAGACCCAGTACTTC.